Listed below are T cell receptor beta chains from one sample, sequenced in a study of shared clonotypes between healthy human individuals. The assay was immunoSEQ multiplex PCR, and TCRdb's table has in-frame clones only and misses some. The sample consists of some 1 million clones, roughly 80% of them appearing once. Material: memory CD4+ T cells sorted from blood. All receptors derive from a young man in good health. Each CDR3 is given without its conserved first and last residue.

j_gene: TRBJ1-6; v_gene: TRBV19; CDR3aa: ASSITRGLSPLH
j_gene: TRBJ1-6; v_gene: TRBV18; CDR3aa: ASSPQGSSYNSPLH
j_gene: TRBJ2-5; v_gene: TRBV5-4; CDR3aa: ASSFVLAGVETQY
j_gene: TRBJ2-1; v_gene: TRBV29-1; CDR3aa: SSKAPNLAGEQF
j_gene: TRBJ2-1; v_gene: TRBV5-8; CDR3aa: ASSSGTGGYNEQF
j_gene: TRBJ2-4; v_gene: TRBV7-8; CDR3aa: ASSFERGGTLAKNIQY
j_gene: TRBJ2-3; v_gene: TRBV6-1; CDR3aa: ASSVLAGGPDTQY
j_gene: TRBJ2-1; v_gene: TRBV29-1; CDR3aa: SVGGRLSYNEQF
j_gene: TRBJ2-3; v_gene: TRBV12-5; CDR3aa: ASGFPLAGEGTDTQY
j_gene: TRBJ1-6; v_gene: TRBV2; CDR3aa: ASKFLGVTYNSPLH
j_gene: TRBJ2-2; v_gene: TRBV15; CDR3aa: ATSRATGTGTGELF
j_gene: TRBJ1-5; v_gene: TRBV19; CDR3aa: ASSSGGMSNQPQH
j_gene: TRBJ2-2; v_gene: TRBV9; CDR3aa: ASSPRTGASTGELF
j_gene: TRBJ2-2; v_gene: TRBV2; CDR3aa: ASTQDWTLATGELF
j_gene: TRBJ2-7; v_gene: TRBV7-9; CDR3aa: ASSRDNLGYEQY
j_gene: TRBJ2-7; v_gene: TRBV15; CDR3aa: ATSRDNGGQY
j_gene: TRBJ2-1; v_gene: TRBV4-3; CDR3aa: ASSREGTPLNEQF
j_gene: TRBJ2-6; v_gene: TRBV19; CDR3aa: ASSPGDSGANVLT
j_gene: TRBJ1-2; v_gene: TRBV6-5; CDR3aa: ASSEGRYYGYT
j_gene: TRBJ2-7; v_gene: TRBV6-5; CDR3aa: ASRTGTILYEQY
j_gene: TRBJ1-1; v_gene: TRBV6-5; CDR3aa: ASRDLLSNTEAF
j_gene: TRBJ1-6; v_gene: TRBV9; CDR3aa: ASSRDAWTSYNSPLH
j_gene: TRBJ2-2; v_gene: TRBV6-1; CDR3aa: ASQGLNTGELF
j_gene: TRBJ1-3; v_gene: TRBV29-1; CDR3aa: SVVKGAGNTIY
j_gene: TRBJ1-1; v_gene: TRBV6-5; CDR3aa: ASSPRTDTEAF
j_gene: TRBJ2-3; v_gene: TRBV5-6; CDR3aa: ASSLAVKPSTDTQY
j_gene: TRBJ1-1; v_gene: TRBV18; CDR3aa: ASSPIQGMTEAF
j_gene: TRBJ2-2; v_gene: TRBV11-2; CDR3aa: ASSFYYSNTGELF
j_gene: TRBJ2-3; v_gene: TRBV2; CDR3aa: ASRSGQTSTDTQY
j_gene: TRBJ1-6; v_gene: TRBV1; CDR3aa: TSSQEGGRCGNSPLH
j_gene: TRBJ2-7; v_gene: TRBV12-2; CDR3aa: ASRLGTGRGGRKAYEQY
j_gene: TRBJ1-6; v_gene: TRBV28; CDR3aa: ASSGGQGSPLH
j_gene: TRBJ2-5; v_gene: TRBV5-6; CDR3aa: ASTQGIQETQY
j_gene: TRBJ2-3; v_gene: TRBV5-6; CDR3aa: ASSLVGTADTQY
j_gene: TRBJ2-7; v_gene: TRBV10-3; CDR3aa: AISSGDVVYEQY
j_gene: TRBJ2-3; v_gene: TRBV7-3; CDR3aa: ASSLGGITSTDTQY
j_gene: TRBJ1-2; v_gene: TRBV6-6; CDR3aa: TSYGTGGGGDYGYT